The present T cell receptor (beta chain) was sequenced within a study of human T cells and chemical hapten exposure. Study results and limitations: Alopecia affecting every donor means their immune response may not match healthy people's.

The CDR3 consists of 12 residues. Per the germline V gene, CDR1 is DFQATT and CDR2 is SNEGSKA (reference sequence). V was pared by 3 bases and J by 6 bases, with 12 bases between. This clonotype occurred a few times. What it binds is not known. The time point denotes: pre-sensitization, week 0. Indicated treatment: therapeutic diphenylcyclopropenone sensitization with weekly scalp DPC. The authors extracted total RNA from unfractionated whole blood. Library preparation tagged each individual cDNA molecule with a unique molecular identifier. Per the original data handling: Ranging from about 20,000 to 690,600, TCR counts per sample had a median value of roughly 96,000. TCRdb used MiXCR to reprocess the RACE reads, holding one entry per CDR3 protein. TCRdb assigned the V and J calls; the authors' analysis was not used. The sample holds over 50,000 distinct CDR3 sequences; approximately 9.6% are singletons and the top ten take 9.5% to 10%.

The sequencing used whole blood, collected in connection with sensitization to the hapten diphenylcyclopropenone (DPC). This TCR came from a woman in her 30s with alopecia areata. Some clones in this sample may be carry-over from other donors' samples. The V gene is TRBV20-1, the J gene TRBJ2-7; D gene uncertain. This CDR3 reads CSARDGPGEQYF. The CDR3 DNA sequence: TGCAGTGCTAGGGACGGTCCCGGCGAGCAGTACTTC.